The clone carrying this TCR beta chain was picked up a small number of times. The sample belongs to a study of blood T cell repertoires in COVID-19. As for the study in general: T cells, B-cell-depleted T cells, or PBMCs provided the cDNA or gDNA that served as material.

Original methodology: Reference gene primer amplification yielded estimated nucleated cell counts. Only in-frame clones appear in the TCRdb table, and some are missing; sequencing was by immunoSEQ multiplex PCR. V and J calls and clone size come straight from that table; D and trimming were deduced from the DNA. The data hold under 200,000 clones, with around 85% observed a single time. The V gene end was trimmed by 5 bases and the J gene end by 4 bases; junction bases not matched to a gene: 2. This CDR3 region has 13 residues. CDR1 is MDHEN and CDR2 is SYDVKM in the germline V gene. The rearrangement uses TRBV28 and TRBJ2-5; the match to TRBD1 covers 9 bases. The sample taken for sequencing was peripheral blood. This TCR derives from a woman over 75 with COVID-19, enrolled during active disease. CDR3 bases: TGTGCCAGCAGTGGGGGACAGGGAGAGACCCAGTACTTC. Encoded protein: CASSGGQGETQYF.